These T cell receptor beta chains were read from a single sample in a study of CD4 T cells in relation to SARS-CoV-2 and coronaviruses. Sequencing used immunoSEQ multiplex PCR; TCRdb keeps in-frame clones, though not all of them. The table lists around 25,000 clones, 65% to 80% of them singletons, with less than 11% in the top ten. The antigens these receptors bind are not known. What was sequenced was CD4+ T cells from PBMCs, cultured in vitro. Receptor source: a human donor in good health. Each CDR3 is given with its conserved first and last residue. A D gene is named only where the DNA matches it firmly. Size is stated for part of the rows, as once, few or many counts, or as a class when the clone is expanded.

V gene: TRBV29-1; J gene: TRBJ2-1; D gene: TRBD2; clone size: once; CDR3 protein: CSGHRGLAGDFSYNEQFF; CDR3 DNA: TGCAGCGGGCATCGCGGACTAGCGGGAGACTTCTCCTACAATGAGCAGTTCTTC
V gene: TRBV10-3; J gene: TRBJ1-2; D gene: .; clone size: .; CDR3 protein: CAISEVGLGYGYTF; CDR3 DNA: TGTGCCATCAGTGAGGTAGGGCTGGGCTATGGCTACACCTTC
V gene: TRBV18; J gene: TRBJ2-2; D gene: TRBD1; clone size: .; CDR3 protein: CASSPGTGPTGELFF; CDR3 DNA: TGTGCCAGCTCACCGGGGACAGGACCTACCGGGGAGCTGTTTTTT
V gene: TRBV10-2; J gene: TRBJ1-6; D gene: .; clone size: few; CDR3 protein: CASSESGGSDNSPLHF; CDR3 DNA: TGCGCCAGCAGTGAGTCCGGGGGCTCAGATAATTCACCCCTCCACTTT
V gene: TRBV7-9; J gene: TRBJ2-2; D gene: .; clone size: .; CDR3 protein: CASSWDYTGELFF; CDR3 DNA: TGTGCCAGCAGCTGGGATTACACCGGGGAGCTGTTTTTT
V gene: TRBV6-5; J gene: TRBJ2-7; D gene: .; clone size: .; CDR3 protein: CASSLLYEQYF; CDR3 DNA: TGTGCCAGCAGCCTTTTGTACGAGCAGTACTTC
V gene: TRBV5-1; J gene: TRBJ1-2; D gene: .; clone size: .; CDR3 protein: CASSGNFRVSSHYGYTF; CDR3 DNA: TGCGCCAGCAGCGGGAACTTCCGGGTCTCATCTCACTATGGCTACACCTTC
V gene: TRBV18; J gene: TRBJ2-2; D gene: .; clone size: .; CDR3 protein: CASSPPRGEGGELFF; CDR3 DNA: TGTGCCAGCTCACCACCGCGAGGGGAAGGCGGGGAGCTGTTTTTT
V gene: TRBV5-4; J gene: TRBJ1-2; D gene: .; clone size: few; CDR3 protein: CASSLGGTNGYTF; CDR3 DNA: TGTGCCAGCAGCTTGGGAGGGACAAATGGCTACACCTTC
V gene: TRBV7-2; J gene: TRBJ2-7; D gene: TRBD2; clone size: .; CDR3 protein: CASSLGGLAGVEQYF; CDR3 DNA: TGTGCCAGCAGCTTAGGGGGACTAGCGGGAGTCGAGCAGTACTTC
V gene: TRBV6-2/TRBV6-3; J gene: TRBJ1-5; D gene: .; clone size: .; CDR3 protein: CASSYSYAAQPQHF; CDR3 DNA: TGTGCCAGCAGTTACAGTTACGCGGCCCAGCCCCAGCATTTT
V gene: TRBV29-1; J gene: TRBJ2-3; D gene: TRBD2; clone size: .; CDR3 protein: CSVELAGASTDTQYF; CDR3 DNA: TGCAGCGTTGAACTAGCGGGGGCCAGCACAGATACGCAGTATTTT
V gene: TRBV6-1; J gene: TRBJ1-2; D gene: TRBD1; clone size: .; CDR3 protein: CASSEEQGNYGYTF; CDR3 DNA: TGTGCCAGCAGTGAAGAACAGGGGAACTATGGCTACACCTTC
V gene: TRBV5-1; J gene: TRBJ1-2; D gene: .; clone size: .; CDR3 protein: CASSPRDLQGTTYGYTF; CDR3 DNA: TGCGCCAGCAGCCCAAGGGACCTCCAGGGAACTACCTATGGCTACACCTTC
V gene: TRBV18; J gene: TRBJ2-3; D gene: .; clone size: .; CDR3 protein: CASHSSTSTDTQYF; CDR3 DNA: TGTGCCAGCCACAGCAGTACATCCACGGATACGCAGTATTTT
V gene: TRBV4-1; J gene: TRBJ2-7; D gene: .; clone size: .; CDR3 protein: CASSQERRGHQRSYEQYF; CDR3 DNA: TGCGCCAGCAGCCAAGAAAGGAGGGGCCACCAGAGATCCTACGAGCAGTACTTC
V gene: TRBV21-1; J gene: TRBJ1-4; D gene: .; clone size: .; CDR3 protein: CASTDPHFEDNNEKLFF; CDR3 DNA: TGTGCCAGCACCGACCCCCACTTTGAAGATAATAATGAAAAACTGTTTTTT
V gene: TRBV27; J gene: TRBJ2-1; D gene: TRBD2; clone size: .; CDR3 protein: CASSGRLAAHSYNEQFF; CDR3 DNA: TGTGCCAGCAGTGGAAGACTAGCGGCTCACTCCTACAATGAGCAGTTCTTC
V gene: TRBV10-3; J gene: TRBJ2-7; D gene: .; clone size: .; CDR3 protein: CAISDRGAQYEQYF; CDR3 DNA: TGTGCCATCAGTGACAGGGGGGCACAATACGAGCAGTACTTC
V gene: TRBV4-3; J gene: TRBJ2-7; D gene: TRBD2; clone size: .; CDR3 protein: CASSLTAGAGGSYEQYF; CDR3 DNA: TGCGCCAGCAGCCTTACTGCCGGAGCGGGGGGCTCCTACGAGCAGTACTTC
V gene: TRBV6-5; J gene: TRBJ1-6; D gene: .; clone size: .; CDR3 protein: CASSYGVENSPLHF; CDR3 DNA: TGTGCCAGCAGTTACGGGGTGGAAAATTCACCCCTCCACTTT
V gene: TRBV20-1; J gene: TRBJ1-2; D gene: .; clone size: once; CDR3 protein: CSARSYGYTF; CDR3 DNA: TGCAGTGCTAGGAGCTATGGCTACACCTTC
V gene: TRBV5-1; J gene: TRBJ1-2; D gene: TRBD1; clone size: .; CDR3 protein: CASSLGQGDGYTF; CDR3 DNA: TGCGCCAGCAGCTTAGGACAGGGGGATGGCTACACCTTC
V gene: TRBV2; J gene: TRBJ2-1; D gene: .; clone size: .; CDR3 protein: CASSELGRGAHEQFF; CDR3 DNA: TGTGCCAGCAGTGAACTAGGGAGAGGTGCGCATGAGCAGTTCTTC
V gene: TRBV10-3; J gene: TRBJ2-1; D gene: .; clone size: .; CDR3 protein: CAISQTSNEQFF; CDR3 DNA: TGTGCCATCAGTCAAACAAGCAATGAGCAGTTCTTC
V gene: TRBV10-3; J gene: TRBJ1-5; D gene: .; clone size: .; CDR3 protein: CATNQQNSNQPQHF; CDR3 DNA: TGTGCCACCAACCAGCAAAATAGCAATCAGCCCCAGCATTTT
V gene: TRBV28; J gene: TRBJ2-1; D gene: TRBD1; clone size: .; CDR3 protein: CASSPPDRGLHNEQFF; CDR3 DNA: TGTGCCAGCAGTCCCCCAGACAGGGGCCTTCACAATGAGCAGTTCTTC
V gene: TRBV9; J gene: TRBJ1-5; D gene: .; clone size: .; CDR3 protein: CASSVDQGWNQPQHF; CDR3 DNA: TGTGCCAGCAGCGTAGATCAGGGATGGAATCAGCCCCAGCATTTT
V gene: TRBV10-3; J gene: TRBJ1-5; D gene: .; clone size: .; CDR3 protein: CAISGGPRSNSNQPQHF; CDR3 DNA: TGTGCCATCAGCGGGGGCCCCAGGAGTAATAGCAATCAGCCCCAGCATTTT
V gene: TRBV7-6; J gene: TRBJ2-5; D gene: TRBD2; clone size: .; CDR3 protein: CASSPFSGLAGGETQYF; CDR3 DNA: TGTGCCAGCAGCCCCTTCTCAGGACTAGCGGGCGGAGAGACCCAGTACTTC
V gene: TRBV5-1; J gene: TRBJ2-7; D gene: .; clone size: .; CDR3 protein: CASSLEGRGALYEQYF; CDR3 DNA: TGCGCCAGCAGCTTGGAGGGCCGTGGAGCCCTCTACGAGCAGTACTTC
V gene: TRBV13; J gene: TRBJ1-4; D gene: TRBD1; clone size: .; CDR3 protein: CASSLGQVPNEKLFF; CDR3 DNA: TGTGCCAGCAGTCTTGGACAGGTCCCCAATGAAAAACTGTTTTTT
V gene: TRBV6-5; J gene: TRBJ1-2; D gene: .; clone size: few; CDR3 protein: CASSTEGGYTF; CDR3 DNA: TGTGCCAGCAGCACAGAGGGAGGCTACACCTTC
V gene: TRBV5-1; J gene: TRBJ2-7; D gene: .; clone size: .; CDR3 protein: CASSLDTASYEQYF; CDR3 DNA: TGCGCCAGCAGCTTGGACACGGCCTCCTACGAGCAGTACTTC
V gene: TRBV5-1; J gene: TRBJ2-3; D gene: TRBD2; clone size: .; CDR3 protein: CASRAGDRSTDTQYF; CDR3 DNA: TGCGCCAGCAGGGCGGGGGATAGGAGCACAGATACGCAGTATTTT
V gene: TRBV9; J gene: TRBJ1-5; D gene: .; clone size: .; CDR3 protein: CASSPTGYSNQPQHF; CDR3 DNA: TGTGCCAGCAGCCCTACAGGGTATAGCAATCAGCCCCAGCATTTT
V gene: TRBV4-3; J gene: TRBJ2-7; D gene: .; clone size: .; CDR3 protein: CASSQDTGRGAYEQYF; CDR3 DNA: TGCGCCAGCAGCCAAGATACGGGCAGGGGCGCCTACGAGCAGTACTTC
V gene: TRBV30; J gene: TRBJ1-2; D gene: .; clone size: .; CDR3 protein: CAWSLQGAANYGYTF; CDR3 DNA: TGTGCCTGGAGTCTACAGGGTGCGGCTAACTATGGCTACACCTTC
V gene: TRBV7-9; J gene: TRBJ2-7; D gene: .; clone size: once; CDR3 protein: CASSLGRWRDQSYEQYF; CDR3 DNA: TGTGCCAGCAGCTTAGGGCGTTGGAGGGACCAGAGCTACGAGCAGTACTTC
V gene: TRBV10-2; J gene: TRBJ1-4; D gene: .; clone size: once; CDR3 protein: CASSENRLSTNEKLFF; CDR3 DNA: TGCGCCAGCAGTGAGAACAGGCTTTCAACTAATGAAAAACTGTTTTTT
V gene: TRBV4-2; J gene: TRBJ1-6; D gene: TRBD1; clone size: once; CDR3 protein: CASSQDWQGVSPLHF; CDR3 DNA: TGTGCCAGCAGCCAAGATTGGCAGGGGGTTTCACCCCTCCACTTT
V gene: TRBV7-8; J gene: TRBJ1-2; D gene: .; clone size: .; CDR3 protein: CASSYRQDHEIYGYTF; CDR3 DNA: TGTGCCAGCAGCTATAGACAGGACCACGAGATCTATGGCTACACCTTC